Each of the 12 T cell receptor beta chains below was sequenced from the same sample in a study of control samples from healthy donors and cancer patients. Only in-frame clones appear in the TCRdb table, and some are missing; sequencing was by immunoSEQ multiplex PCR. The sample yields about 49,000 clones, approximately 86% seen once. Sequencing was done on a sample of PBMCs. All receptors come from a woman aged 45-65 years with lung cancer.

The V and J genes are TRBV10-3 and TRBJ2-7, with 7 bases matching TRBD2. The CDR3 loop spans 16 amino acids. The germline V gene has CDR1 ENHRY and CDR2 SYGVKD. The V segment lost 5 bases and the J segment 3 bases; nucleotides outside the gene matches: 13. Here the CDR3 DNA reads TGTGCCATCAGTCCCCAAGGTGAGGGAGGGAGCTACGAGCAGTACTTC. This gives the protein CAISPQGEGGSYEQYF.

The chain uses TRBV27 and TRBJ2-2; D perhaps matches TRBD1 (5 bases). V was pared by 6 bases and J by 5 bases, with 10 bases between. Per germline, CDR1 MNHEY and CDR2 SMNVEV (reference sequence). The CDR3 sequence is 13 residues long. The CDR3 protein is CASRLQGTGELFF. DNA of the CDR3: TGTGCCAGCAGGCTGCAGGGAACCGGGGAGCTGTTTTTT.

This clone was seen just once. The chain has TRBV2 and TRBJ1-1; D ambiguous. V dropped 8 bases and J dropped 1 base, with 14 bases sitting between them. Germline CDR1 reads SNHLY; CDR2 reads FYNNEI. The CDR3 length is 14 residues. CDR3 sequence reads: CASEPPNGNTEAFF. CDR3 coding DNA: TGTGCCAGCGAACCGCCAAACGGGAACACTGAAGCTTTCTTT.

The table lists this clone with a count of one. The gene calls are TRBV2 and TRBJ1-6, with D possibly being TRBD1 (5 bases). This CDR3 contains 15 residues. Germline V gene data show CDR1 as SNHLY and CDR2 as FYNNEI. Trimming removed 3 bases from V and 10 bases from J, with 16 bases in between. Here the CDR3 DNA reads TGTGCCAGCAGTGAGATGGGGCAGGGAGGATCACCCCTCCACTTT. This translates into CASSEMGQGGSPLHF.

CDR3 region: CASSPVGSDQPQHF. The CDR3 bases are TGTGCCAGCTCACCGGTAGGGAGTGATCAGCCCCAGCATTTT. V and J are TRBV18 and TRBJ1-5; D is undetermined. The CDR3 spans 14 residues. The V gene's germline CDR1 is KGHSH and CDR2 LQKENI. The V gene lost 3 bases and the J gene lost 5 bases, with 11 bases spanning the gap.

This clone was seen a single time. The genes are TRBV6-5 and TRBJ2-7, with 11 bases lining up with TRBD1. Germline V gene data show CDR1 as MNHEY and CDR2 as SVGAGI. CDR3 size: 15 residues. Germline trimming cut 5 bases from V and 0 bases from J; bases unmatched to any gene: 3. The CDR3 loop is CASSPGTGGSYEQYF. CDR3 in DNA: TGTGCCAGCAGTCCCGGGACAGGGGGCTCCTACGAGCAGTACTTC.

The V call is TRBV7-9, the J call TRBJ2-1; D might be TRBD1 or TRBD2, each matching 5 bases. This CDR3 contains 15 residues. CDR1 and CDR2 (germline): SEHNR, FQNEAQ (reference sequence). Trimming pared 4 bases from V and 0 bases from J, leaving 10 bases between. CDR3 nucleotides: TGTGCCAGCAGCTCAAAGGGGAGCTCCTACAATGAGCAGTTCTTC. It codes for CASSSKGSSYNEQFF.

The table lists this clone with a few counts. The sample holds other DNA sequences that translate to the same CDR3. The CDR3 nucleotides read TGTGCCAGCAGCCAAGACAGGGTAGGGGAAAAACTGTTTTTT. Residues: CASSQDRVGEKLFF. This chain connects TRBV4-2 to TRBJ1-4; the D gene is possibly TRBD1 (5 bases). V dropped 0 bases and J dropped 8 bases, with 10 bases sitting between them. Germline V gene sequence: CDR1 LGHNA, CDR2 YNFKEQ. The CDR3 consists of 14 residues.

A few counts support this clone. The chain links TRBV7-9 to TRBJ2-2; D not certain. Germline V gene data show CDR1 as SEHNR and CDR2 as FQNEAQ (reference sequence). This CDR3 is built from 11 residues. V was clipped by 1 base and J by 11 bases, with 5 bases between them. In DNA, the CDR3 is TGTGCCAGCAGCTTAGGTGAAGAGCTGTTTTTT. Protein sequence: CASSLGEELFF.

This clone was recorded only once. The chain joins TRBV27 to TRBJ2-1; 16 bases agree with TRBD2. The J segment lost 4 bases and the V segment lost 4 bases, leaving 10 bases of the junction unmatched. There are 19 residues in the CDR3. CDR1 and CDR2 from the germline V gene are MNHEY and SMNVEV (reference sequence). The CDR3: CASSYGTSGGATLYNEQFF. As DNA, the CDR3 is TGTGCCAGCAGTTACGGGACTAGCGGGGGGGCTACCCTATACAATGAGCAGTTCTTC.

The rearrangement joins TRBV15 to TRBJ2-4; a weak D match, TRBD1 (6 bases). This CDR3 spans 15 amino acids. Trimming took 7 bases from V and 1 from J, leaving 14 bases between them. The germline CDR1 and CDR2 sequences are LNHNV and YYDKDF (reference sequence). DNA for the CDR3: TGTGCCACCAACAAAGGGGGTGAGGCCAAAAACATTCAGTACTTC. Translated: CATNKGGEAKNIQYF.

The gene calls are TRBV2 and TRBJ1-1, with a weak D call TRBD1 (5 bases). Germline assignment: CDR1 SNHLY and CDR2 FYNNEI. CDR3 length equals 13 residues. V dropped 5 bases and J dropped 6 bases, with 13 bases sitting between them. The CDR3 DNA sequence: TGTGCCAGCAGTTATCAGGGTAGGGCTGAAGCTTTCTTT. Protein product: CASSYQGRAEAFF.